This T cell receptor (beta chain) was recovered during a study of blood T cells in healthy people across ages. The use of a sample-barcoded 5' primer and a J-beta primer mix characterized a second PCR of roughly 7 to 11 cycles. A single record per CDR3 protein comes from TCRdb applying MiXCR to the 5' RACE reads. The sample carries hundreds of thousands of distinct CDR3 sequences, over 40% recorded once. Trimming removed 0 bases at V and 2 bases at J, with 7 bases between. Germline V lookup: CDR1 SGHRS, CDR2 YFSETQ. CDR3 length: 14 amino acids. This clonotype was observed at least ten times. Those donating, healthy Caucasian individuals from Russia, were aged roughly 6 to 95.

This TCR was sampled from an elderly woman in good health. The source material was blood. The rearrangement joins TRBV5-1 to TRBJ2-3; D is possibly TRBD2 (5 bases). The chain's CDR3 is CASSLASYTDTQYF. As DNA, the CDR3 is TGCGCCAGCAGCTTGGCTAGCTACACAGATACGCAGTATTTT.